The sequence of this T cell receptor beta chain was determined in a study of PD-L1 blockade in urothelial cancer. On the study more broadly: Intravenous atezolizumab, 1,200 mg every 3 weeks, was begun by patients around 2014. Blood was subjected to analysis at 3 weeks (second dose) and 6 weeks following treatment start. Median blood clonality was around 0.08, with about 86,000 unique TCRs. Overall study results and limits: Pretreatment clonality of the blood TCR repertoire below the median was predictive of superior survival.

As concerns this clone: Its antigen is unknown.

This table comes from immunoSEQ multiplex PCR, and its TCRdb copy is limited to in-frame clones, with some not included. Altogether tens of thousands of clones are present, approximately 87% being singletons, with the ten largest covering around 4.2%. Germline values: CDR1 LNHDA, CDR2 SQIVND (reference sequence). This CDR3 has 14 amino acids. V trimming: 6 bases; J trimming: 2 bases; junction bases outside the gene matches: 5. The time point denotes: pretreatment peripheral blood. Specimen: PBMCs, collected around atezolizumab (anti-PD-L1) treatment. The TCR comes from a man between 65 and 85 years old with urothelial cancer. The gene calls are TRBV19 and TRBJ2-3; 7 positions agree with TRBD1. CDR3: CASRNRGDTDTQYF. The CDR3 DNA reads as TGTGCCAGTAGGAACAGGGGTGACACAGATACGCAGTATTTT.